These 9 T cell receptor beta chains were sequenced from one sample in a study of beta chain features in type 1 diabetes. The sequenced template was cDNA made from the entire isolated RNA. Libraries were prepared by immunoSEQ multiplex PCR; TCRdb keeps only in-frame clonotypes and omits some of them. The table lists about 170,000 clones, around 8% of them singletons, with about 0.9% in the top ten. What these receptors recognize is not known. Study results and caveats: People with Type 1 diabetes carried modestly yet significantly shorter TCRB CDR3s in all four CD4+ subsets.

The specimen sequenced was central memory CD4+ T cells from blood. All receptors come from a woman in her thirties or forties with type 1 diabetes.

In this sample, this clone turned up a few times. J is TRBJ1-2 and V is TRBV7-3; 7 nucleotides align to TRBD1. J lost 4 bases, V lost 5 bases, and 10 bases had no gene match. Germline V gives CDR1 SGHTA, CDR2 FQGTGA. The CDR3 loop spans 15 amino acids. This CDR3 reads CASSPTGPLSYGYTF. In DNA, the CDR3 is TGTGCCAGCAGCCCGACAGGGCCACTAAGCTATGGCTACACCTTC.

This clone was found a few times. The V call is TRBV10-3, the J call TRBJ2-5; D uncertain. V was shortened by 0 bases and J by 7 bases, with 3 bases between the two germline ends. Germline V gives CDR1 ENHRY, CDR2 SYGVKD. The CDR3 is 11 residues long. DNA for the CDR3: TGTGCCATCAGTGAGTCCGGGACCCAGTACTTC. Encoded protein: CAISESGTQYF.

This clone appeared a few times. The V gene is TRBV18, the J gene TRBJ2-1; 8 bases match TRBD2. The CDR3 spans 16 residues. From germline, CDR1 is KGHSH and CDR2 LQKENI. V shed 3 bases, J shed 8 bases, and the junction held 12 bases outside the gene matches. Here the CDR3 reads CASSPRLAGGVDEQFF. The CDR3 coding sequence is TGTGCCAGCTCACCGAGGTTGGCGGGGGGCGTAGATGAGCAGTTCTTC.

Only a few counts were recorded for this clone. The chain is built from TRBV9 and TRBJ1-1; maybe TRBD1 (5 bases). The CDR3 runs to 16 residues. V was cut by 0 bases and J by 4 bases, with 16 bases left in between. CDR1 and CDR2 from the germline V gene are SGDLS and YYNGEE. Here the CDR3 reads CASSVEDRGLGTEAFF. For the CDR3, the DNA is TGTGCCAGCAGCGTAGAAGATAGGGGCCTGGGCACTGAAGCTTTCTTT.

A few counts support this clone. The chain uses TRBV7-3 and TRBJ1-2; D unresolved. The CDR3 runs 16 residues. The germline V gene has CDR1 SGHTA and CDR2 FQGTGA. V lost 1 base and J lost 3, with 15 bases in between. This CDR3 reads CASSLMGRPTDYGYTF. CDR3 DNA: TGTGCCAGCAGCTTAATGGGCAGACCAACGGACTATGGCTACACCTTC.

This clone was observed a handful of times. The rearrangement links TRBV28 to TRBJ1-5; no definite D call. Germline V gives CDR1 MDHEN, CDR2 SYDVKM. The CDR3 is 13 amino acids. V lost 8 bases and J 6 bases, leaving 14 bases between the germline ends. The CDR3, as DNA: TGTGCCAGCTTTTTGCAACGGGGTCAGCCCCAGCATTTT. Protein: CASFLQRGQPQHF.

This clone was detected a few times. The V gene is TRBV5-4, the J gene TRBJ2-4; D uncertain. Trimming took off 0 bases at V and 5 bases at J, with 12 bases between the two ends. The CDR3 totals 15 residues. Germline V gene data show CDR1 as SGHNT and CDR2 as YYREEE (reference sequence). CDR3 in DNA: TGTGCCAGCAGCTTGGGGCGGCGAGAGGAAAACATTCAGTACTTC. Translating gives CASSLGRREENIQYF.

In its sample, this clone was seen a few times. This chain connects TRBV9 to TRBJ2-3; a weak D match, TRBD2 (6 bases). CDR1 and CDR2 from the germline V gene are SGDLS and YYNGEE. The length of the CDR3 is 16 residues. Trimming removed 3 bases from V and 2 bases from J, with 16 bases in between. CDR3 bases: TGTGCCAGCAGCGAGCCAGGTGGAGGGCACACAGATACGCAGTATTTT. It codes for CASSEPGGGHTDTQYF.

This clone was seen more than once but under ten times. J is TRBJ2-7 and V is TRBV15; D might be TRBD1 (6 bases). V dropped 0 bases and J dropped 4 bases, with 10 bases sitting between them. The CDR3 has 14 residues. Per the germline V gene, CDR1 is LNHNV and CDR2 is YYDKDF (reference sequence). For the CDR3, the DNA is TGTGCCACCAGCAGAGATCACAGGGTTTACGAGCAGTACTTC. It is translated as CATSRDHRVYEQYF. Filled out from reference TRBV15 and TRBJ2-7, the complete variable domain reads DAMVIQNPRYQVTQFGKPVTLSCSQTLNHNVMYWYQQKSSQAPKLLFHYYDKDFNNEADTPDNFQSRRPNTSFCFLDIRSPGLGDTAMYLCATSRDHRVYEQYFGPGTRLTVT.